This TCR beta chain was sequenced in a study of read filtering for tumor transcriptome and immune sequencing. Study as a whole: Transcriptome libraries were built from DNase-treated RNA. TCR-mapped reads were about 3.5 to 11 million with IR-seq versus about 75 to 1,400 with RNA-seq.

Germline V CDR1 and CDR2: GTSNPN, SVGIG (reference sequence). This CDR3 comprises 13 residues. With 2 bases removed from V and 7 bases from J, the gap between germline ends came to 12 bases. This library used around 400 ng RNA and molecular barcoded adaptors spanning alpha/delta and beta/gamma chains. TCRdb redid the calling of the reads with MiXCR, one entry per CDR3 protein. This repertoire shows about 38,000 distinct CDR3 sequences, 14% found once; its top ten account for around 18%. This clonotype was detected ten times or more. V usage is TRBV30 and J usage is TRBJ2-1; TRBD1 might be the D (6 bases). The receptor's source is a donor at least 40 years old with multiple myeloma. Sequencing input: a population of CD138-negative cells sorted from bone marrow. The CDR3 nucleotides read TGTGCCTGGAGTCATCCCCAGGGGAATGAGCAGTTCTTC. It translates to CAWSHPQGNEQFF.